This T cell receptor (beta chain) was identified during a study of T cell responses to AZD1222 COVID-19 vaccine. Study outcomes and limitations: Nearly half of unique spike-specific TCRs reportedly avoided B.1.351 and B.1.1.7 mutated regions. Spike-specific TCR breadth and depth were elevated following two AZD1222 doses.

Clones were read by immunoSEQ multiplex PCR, and TCRdb kept only the in-frame ones, dropping some. The top ten hold 1.5% to 2% of the sample, which has some 120,000 clones, over 75% seen once. As for this clone: The antigen is unknown.

This specimen was peripheral blood, taken on day 0 of AZD1222 vaccination. This TCR was recovered from an adult in good health.

CDR3 region: CAWREKLGRGTEAFF. The CDR3 coding sequence is TGTGCCTGGAGGGAGAAACTAGGGAGGGGGACTGAAGCTTTCTTT. The V call is TRBV30, the J call TRBJ1-1; the D gene is possibly TRBD1 (6 bases). V shed 3 bases and J shed 5 bases, with 19 bases lying between them. Germline CDR1 is GTSNPN and CDR2 is SVGIG (reference sequence). This CDR3 is built from 15 residues.